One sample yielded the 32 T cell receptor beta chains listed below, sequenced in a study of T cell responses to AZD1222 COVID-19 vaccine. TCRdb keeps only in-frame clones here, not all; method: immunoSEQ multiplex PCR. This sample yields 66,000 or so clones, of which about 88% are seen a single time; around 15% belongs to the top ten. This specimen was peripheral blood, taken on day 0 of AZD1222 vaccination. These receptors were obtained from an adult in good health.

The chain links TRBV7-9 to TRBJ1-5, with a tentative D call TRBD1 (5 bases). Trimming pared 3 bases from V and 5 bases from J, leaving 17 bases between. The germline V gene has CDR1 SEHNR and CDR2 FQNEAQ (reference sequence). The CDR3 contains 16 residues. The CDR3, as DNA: TGTGCCAGCAGCTTGGGCGATGGGGGTTGGGATCAGCCCCAGCATTTT. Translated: CASSLGDGGWDQPQHF.

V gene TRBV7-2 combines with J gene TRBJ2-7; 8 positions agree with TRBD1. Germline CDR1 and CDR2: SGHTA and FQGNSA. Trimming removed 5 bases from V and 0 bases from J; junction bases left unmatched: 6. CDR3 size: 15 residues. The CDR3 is CASSARDRHSYEQYF. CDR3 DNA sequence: TGTGCCAGCAGCGCCCGGGACAGGCACTCCTACGAGCAGTACTTC.

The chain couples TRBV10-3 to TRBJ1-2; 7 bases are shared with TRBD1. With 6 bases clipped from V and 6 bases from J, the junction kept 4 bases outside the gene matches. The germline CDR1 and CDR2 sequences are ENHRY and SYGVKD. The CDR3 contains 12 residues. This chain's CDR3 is CAIRAGTDGYTF. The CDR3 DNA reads TGTGCCATCAGGGCCGGGACAGATGGCTACACCTTC.

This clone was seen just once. CDR3: CASSFFGGDTEAFF. DNA for the CDR3: TGTGCCAGCAGCTTTTTTGGAGGAGACACTGAAGCTTTCTTT. The rearrangement uses TRBV13 and TRBJ1-1; D is uncertain. The CDR3 spans 14 residues. Germline CDR1 reads PRHDT; CDR2 reads FYEKMQ (reference sequence). The ends were cut back, 3 bases at V and 3 bases at J, with 11 bases in the middle.

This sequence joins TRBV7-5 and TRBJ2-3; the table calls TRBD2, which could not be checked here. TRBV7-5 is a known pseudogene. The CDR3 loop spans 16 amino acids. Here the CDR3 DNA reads TGTGCCAGAAGCTTACGGACTAGCGAGGGCACAGATACGCAGTATTTT. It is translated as CARSLRTSEGTDTQYF.

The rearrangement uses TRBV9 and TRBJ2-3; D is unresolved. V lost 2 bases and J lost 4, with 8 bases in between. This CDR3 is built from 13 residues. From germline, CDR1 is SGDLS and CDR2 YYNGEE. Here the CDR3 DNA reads TGTGCCAGCAGCGTCCGTTGGGCAGATACGCAGTATTTT. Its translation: CASSVRWADTQYF.

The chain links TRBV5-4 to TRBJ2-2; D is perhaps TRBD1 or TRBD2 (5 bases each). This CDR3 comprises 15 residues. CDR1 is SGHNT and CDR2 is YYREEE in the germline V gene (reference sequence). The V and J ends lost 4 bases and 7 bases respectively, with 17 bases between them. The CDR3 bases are TGTGCCAGCAGCCCGGGGCCAGGGATGAGCGGGGAGCTGTTTTTT. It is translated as CASSPGPGMSGELFF.

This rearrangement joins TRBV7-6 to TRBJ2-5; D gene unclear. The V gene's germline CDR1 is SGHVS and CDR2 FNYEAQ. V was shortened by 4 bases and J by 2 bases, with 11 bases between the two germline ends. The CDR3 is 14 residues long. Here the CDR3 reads CASSSRVGQETQYF. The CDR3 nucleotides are TGTGCCAGCAGCTCGAGAGTTGGGCAAGAGACCCAGTACTTC.

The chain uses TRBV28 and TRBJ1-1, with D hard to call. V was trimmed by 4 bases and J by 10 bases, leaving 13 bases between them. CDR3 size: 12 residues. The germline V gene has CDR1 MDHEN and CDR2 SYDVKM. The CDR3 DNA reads TGTGCCAGCAGTTCGACCGTGGCTGGAGCTTTCTTT. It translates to CASSSTVAGAFF.

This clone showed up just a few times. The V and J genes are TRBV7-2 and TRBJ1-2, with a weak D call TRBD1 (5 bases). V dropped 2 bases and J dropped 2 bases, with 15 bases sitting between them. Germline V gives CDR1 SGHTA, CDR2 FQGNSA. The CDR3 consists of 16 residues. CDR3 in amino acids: CASSLRAQGFNYGYTF. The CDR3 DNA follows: TGTGCCAGCAGCTTAAGGGCGCAGGGATTCAACTATGGCTACACCTTC.

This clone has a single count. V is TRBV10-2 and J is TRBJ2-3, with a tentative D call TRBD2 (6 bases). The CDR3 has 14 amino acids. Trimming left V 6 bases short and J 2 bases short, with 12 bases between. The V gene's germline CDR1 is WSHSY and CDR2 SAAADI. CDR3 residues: CASSGGTNTDTQYF. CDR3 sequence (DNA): TGCGCCAGCAGCGGCGGGACCAACACAGATACGCAGTATTTT.

Here the CDR3 reads CASSLPGQGDEKLFF. In nucleotides, the CDR3 is TGTGCCAGCAGCCTACCGGGACAGGGAGATGAAAAACTGTTTTTT. The chain carries TRBV11-2 and TRBJ1-4; the match to TRBD1 covers 9 bases. Germline V gene lookup returns CDR1 SGHAT and CDR2 FQNNGV. Germline trimming cut 5 bases from V and 6 bases from J; bases unmatched to any gene: 7. The CDR3 loop spans 15 amino acids.

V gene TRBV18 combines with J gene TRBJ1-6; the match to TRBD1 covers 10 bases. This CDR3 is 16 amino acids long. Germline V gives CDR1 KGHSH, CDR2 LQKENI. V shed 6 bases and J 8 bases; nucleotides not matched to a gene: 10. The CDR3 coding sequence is TGTGCCAGCTCGTTCACCGGGACAGGGGTGGATTCACCCCTCCACTTT. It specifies CASSFTGTGVDSPLHF.

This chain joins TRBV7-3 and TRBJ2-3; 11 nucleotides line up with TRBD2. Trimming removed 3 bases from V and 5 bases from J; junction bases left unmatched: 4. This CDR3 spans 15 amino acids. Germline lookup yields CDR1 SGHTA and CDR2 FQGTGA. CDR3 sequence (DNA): TGTGCCAGCAGCTTTAGCGGGGGGGCCGGAGATACGCAGTATTTT. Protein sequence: CASSFSGGAGDTQYF.

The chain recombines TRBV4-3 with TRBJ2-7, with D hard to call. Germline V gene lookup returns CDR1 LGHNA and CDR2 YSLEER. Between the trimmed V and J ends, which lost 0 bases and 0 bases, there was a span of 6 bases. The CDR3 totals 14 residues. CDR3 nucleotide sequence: TGCGCCAGCAGCCAAGACAGGTTCTCCTACGAGCAGTACTTC. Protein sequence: CASSQDRFSYEQYF.

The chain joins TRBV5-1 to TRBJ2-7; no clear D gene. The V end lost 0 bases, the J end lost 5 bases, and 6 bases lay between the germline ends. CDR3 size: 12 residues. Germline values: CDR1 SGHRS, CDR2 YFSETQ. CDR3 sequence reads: CASSLGRNEQYF. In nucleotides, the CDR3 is TGCGCCAGCAGCTTGGGGCGGAACGAGCAGTACTTC.

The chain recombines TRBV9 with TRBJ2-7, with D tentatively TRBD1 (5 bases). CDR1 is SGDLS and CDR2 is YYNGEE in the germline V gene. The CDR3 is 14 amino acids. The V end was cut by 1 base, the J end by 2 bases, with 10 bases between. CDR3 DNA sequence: TGTGCCAGCAGCGTACAGGGAAACGCCTACGAGCAGTACTTC. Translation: CASSVQGNAYEQYF.

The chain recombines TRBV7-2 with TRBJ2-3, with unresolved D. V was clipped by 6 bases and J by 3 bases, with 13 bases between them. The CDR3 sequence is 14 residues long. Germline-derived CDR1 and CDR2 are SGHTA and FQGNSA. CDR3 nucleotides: TGTGCCAGCAGGCTCCGGGTTCCTACAGATACGCAGTATTTT. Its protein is CASRLRVPTDTQYF. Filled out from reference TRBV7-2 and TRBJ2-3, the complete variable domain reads GAGVSQSPSNKVTEKGKDVELRCDPISGHTALYWYRQSLGQGLEFLIYFQGNSAPDKSGLPSDRFSAERTGGSVSTLTIQRTQQEDSAVYLCASRLRVPTDTQYFGPGTRLTVL.

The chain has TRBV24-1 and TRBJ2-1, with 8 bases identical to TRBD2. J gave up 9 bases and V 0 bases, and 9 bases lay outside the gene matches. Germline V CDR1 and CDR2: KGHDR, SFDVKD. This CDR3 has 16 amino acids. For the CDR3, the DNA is TGTGCCACCAGTGATTTGATGGCTAGCGGGTCAGGTGAGCAGTTCTTC. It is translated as CATSDLMASGSGEQFF.

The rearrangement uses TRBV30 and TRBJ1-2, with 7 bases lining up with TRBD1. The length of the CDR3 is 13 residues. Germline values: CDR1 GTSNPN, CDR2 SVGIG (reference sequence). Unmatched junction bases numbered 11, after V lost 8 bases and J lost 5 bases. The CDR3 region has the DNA TGTGCCGCCGGCACCGGGACAGCTTATGGCTACACCTTC. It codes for CAAGTGTAYGYTF.

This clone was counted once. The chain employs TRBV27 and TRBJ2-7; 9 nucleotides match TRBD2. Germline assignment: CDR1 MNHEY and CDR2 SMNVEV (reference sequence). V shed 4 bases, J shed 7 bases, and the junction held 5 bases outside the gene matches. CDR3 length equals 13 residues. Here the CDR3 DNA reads TGTGCCAGCAGTTCCCGGCGGGAGGGGGAGCAGTACTTC. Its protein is CASSSRREGEQYF.

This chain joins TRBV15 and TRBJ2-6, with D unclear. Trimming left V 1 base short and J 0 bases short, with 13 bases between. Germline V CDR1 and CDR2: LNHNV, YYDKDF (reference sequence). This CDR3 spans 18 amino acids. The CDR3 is CATSRVGSTTSGANVLTF. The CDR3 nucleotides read TGTGCCACCAGCAGAGTGGGCAGTACCACCTCTGGGGCCAACGTCCTGACTTTC.

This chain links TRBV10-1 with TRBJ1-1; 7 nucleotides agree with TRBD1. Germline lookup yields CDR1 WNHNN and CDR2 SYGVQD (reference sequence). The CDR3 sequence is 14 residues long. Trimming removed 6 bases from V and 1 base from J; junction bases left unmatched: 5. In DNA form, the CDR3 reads TGCGCCAGCAGGGAACAGGGGACGAACACTGAAGCTTTCTTT. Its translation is CASREQGTNTEAFF.

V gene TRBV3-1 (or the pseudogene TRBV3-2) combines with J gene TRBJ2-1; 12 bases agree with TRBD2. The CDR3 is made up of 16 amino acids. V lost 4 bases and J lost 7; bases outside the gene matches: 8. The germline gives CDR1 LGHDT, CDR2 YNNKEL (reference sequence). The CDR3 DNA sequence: TGTGCCAGCAGCCCTTCCGGGACTAGCGGGTATAATGAGCAGTTCTTC. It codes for CASSPSGTSGYNEQFF.

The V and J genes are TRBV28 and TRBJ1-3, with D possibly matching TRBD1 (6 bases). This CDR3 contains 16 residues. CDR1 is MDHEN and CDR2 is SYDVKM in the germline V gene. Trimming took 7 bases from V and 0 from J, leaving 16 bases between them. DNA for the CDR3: TGTGCCAGCACTCTAGGACAGCCTCTCTCTGGAAACACCATATATTTT. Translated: CASTLGQPLSGNTIYF.

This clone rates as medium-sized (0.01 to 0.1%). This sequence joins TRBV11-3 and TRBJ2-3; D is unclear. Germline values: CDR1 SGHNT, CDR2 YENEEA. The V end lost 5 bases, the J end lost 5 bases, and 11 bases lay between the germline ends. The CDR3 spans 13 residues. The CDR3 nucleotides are TGTGCCAGCAGCCTGGGATGGGGAGATACGCAGTATTTT. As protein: CASSLGWGDTQYF.

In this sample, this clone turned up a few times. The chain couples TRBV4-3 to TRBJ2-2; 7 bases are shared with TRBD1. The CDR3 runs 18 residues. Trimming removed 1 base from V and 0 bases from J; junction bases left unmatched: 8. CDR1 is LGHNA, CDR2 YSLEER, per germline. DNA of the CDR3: TGCGCCAGCAGCCAAGTGTATCCCCAGGGGGCGAACACCGGGGAGCTGTTTTTT. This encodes CASSQVYPQGANTGELFF.

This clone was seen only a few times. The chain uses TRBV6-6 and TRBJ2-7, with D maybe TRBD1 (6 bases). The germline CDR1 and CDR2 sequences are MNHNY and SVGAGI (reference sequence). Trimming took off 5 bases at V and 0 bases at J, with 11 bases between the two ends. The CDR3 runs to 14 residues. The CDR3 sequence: CASSARQASYEQYF. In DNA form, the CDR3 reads TGTGCCAGCAGTGCCAGACAGGCCTCCTACGAGCAGTACTTC.

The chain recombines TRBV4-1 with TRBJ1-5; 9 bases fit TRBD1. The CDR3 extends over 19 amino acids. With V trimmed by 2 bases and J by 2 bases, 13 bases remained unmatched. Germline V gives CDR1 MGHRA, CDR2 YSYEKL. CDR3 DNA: TGCGCCAGCAGCCAACCCACCGGGACAGGGAATTCGGGCAATCAGCCCCAGCATTTT. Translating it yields CASSQPTGTGNSGNQPQHF.

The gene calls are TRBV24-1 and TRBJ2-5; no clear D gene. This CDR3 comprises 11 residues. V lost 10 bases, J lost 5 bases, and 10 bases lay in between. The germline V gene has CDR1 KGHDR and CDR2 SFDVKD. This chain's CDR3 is CATGFWETQYF. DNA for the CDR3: TGTGCCACTGGATTTTGGGAGACCCAGTACTTC.

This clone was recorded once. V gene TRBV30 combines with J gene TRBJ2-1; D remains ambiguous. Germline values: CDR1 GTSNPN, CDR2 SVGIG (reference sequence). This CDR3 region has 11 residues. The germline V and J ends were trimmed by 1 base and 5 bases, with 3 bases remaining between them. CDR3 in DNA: TGTGCCTGGAGTGCCAACAATGAGCAGTTCTTC. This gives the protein CAWSANNEQFF. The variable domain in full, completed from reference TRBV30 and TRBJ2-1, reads SQTIHQWPATLVQPVGSPLSLECTVEGTSNPNLYWYRQAAGRGLQLLFYSVGIGQISSEVPQNLSASRPQDRQFILSSKKLLLSDSGFYLCAWSANNEQFFGPGTRLTVL.

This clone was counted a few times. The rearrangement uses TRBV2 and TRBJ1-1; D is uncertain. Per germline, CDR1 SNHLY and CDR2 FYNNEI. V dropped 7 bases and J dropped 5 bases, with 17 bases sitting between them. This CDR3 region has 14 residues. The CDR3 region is CASTRRADGTEAFF. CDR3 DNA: TGTGCCAGCACCCGCCGGGCAGACGGTACTGAAGCTTTCTTT.